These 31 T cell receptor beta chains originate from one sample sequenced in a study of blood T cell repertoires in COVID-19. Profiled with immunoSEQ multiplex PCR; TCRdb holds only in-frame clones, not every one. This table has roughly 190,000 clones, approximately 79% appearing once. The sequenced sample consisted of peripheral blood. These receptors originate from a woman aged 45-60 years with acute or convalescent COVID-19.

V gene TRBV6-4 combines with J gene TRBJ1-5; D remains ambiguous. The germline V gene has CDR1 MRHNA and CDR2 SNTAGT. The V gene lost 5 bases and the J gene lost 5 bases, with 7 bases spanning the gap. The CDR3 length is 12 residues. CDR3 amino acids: CASSRADQPQHF. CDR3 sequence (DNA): TGTGCCAGCAGTCGAGCTGATCAGCCCCAGCATTTT.

Written as DNA, the CDR3 is TGTGCCAGCAGCCCGACAGGGTATAATTCACCCCTCCACTTT. As protein: CASSPTGYNSPLHF. The V call is TRBV27, the J call TRBJ1-6, with TRBD1 matching 7 bases. The CDR3 totals 14 residues. J was trimmed by 4 bases and V by 6 bases; bases with no gene match: 3. Germline V gene lookup returns CDR1 MNHEY and CDR2 SMNVEV (reference sequence).

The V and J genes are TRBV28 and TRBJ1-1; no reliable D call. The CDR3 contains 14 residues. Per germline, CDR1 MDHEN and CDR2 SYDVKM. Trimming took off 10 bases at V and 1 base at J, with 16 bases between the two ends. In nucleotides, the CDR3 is TGTGCCACCGGAGGCTATGGAGGGAACACTGAAGCTTTCTTT. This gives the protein CATGGYGGNTEAFF. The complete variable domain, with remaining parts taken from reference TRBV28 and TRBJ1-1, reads DVKVTQSSRYLVKRTGEKVFLECVQDMDHENMFWYRQDPGLGLRLIYFSYDVKMKEKGDIPEGYSVSREKKERFSLILESASTNQTSMYLCATGGYGGNTEAFFGQGTRLTVV.

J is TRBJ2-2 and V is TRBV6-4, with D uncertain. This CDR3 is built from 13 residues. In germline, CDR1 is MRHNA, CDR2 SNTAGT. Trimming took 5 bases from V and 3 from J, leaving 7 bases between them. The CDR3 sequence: CASSPYYTGELFF. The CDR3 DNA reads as TGTGCCAGCAGTCCCTACTACACCGGGGAGCTGTTTTTT.

CDR3 residues: CASSSWTGEAFGYTF. The CDR3 DNA reads as TGTGCCAGCAGTTCCTGGACAGGGGAAGCTTTTGGCTACACCTTC. This sequence joins TRBV6-2 or TRBV6-3 and TRBJ1-2, with TRBD1 identical over 9 bases. Germline trimming cut 4 bases from V and 7 bases from J; bases unmatched to any gene: 10. Germline values: CDR1 MNHEY, CDR2 SVGEGT. This CDR3 contains 15 residues.

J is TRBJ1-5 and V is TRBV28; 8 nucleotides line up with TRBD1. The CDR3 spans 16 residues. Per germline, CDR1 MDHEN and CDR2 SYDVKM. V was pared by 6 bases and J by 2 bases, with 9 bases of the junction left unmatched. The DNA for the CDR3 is TGTGCCAGCAGATCAACAGGGGGGATAGGCAATCAGCCCCAGCATTTT. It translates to CASRSTGGIGNQPQHF.

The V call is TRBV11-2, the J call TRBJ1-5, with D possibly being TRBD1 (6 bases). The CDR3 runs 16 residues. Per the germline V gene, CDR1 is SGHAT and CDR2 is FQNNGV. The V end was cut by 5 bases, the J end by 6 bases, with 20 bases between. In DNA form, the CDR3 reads TGTGCCAGCAGCCCGACCCCCCGACAGGATAGTCAGCCCCAGCATTTT. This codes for CASSPTPRQDSQPQHF.

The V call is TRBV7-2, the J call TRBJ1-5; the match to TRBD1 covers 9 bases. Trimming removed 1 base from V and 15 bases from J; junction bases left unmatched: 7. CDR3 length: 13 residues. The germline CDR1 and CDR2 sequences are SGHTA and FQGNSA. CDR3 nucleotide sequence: TGTGCCAGCAGCTTAGGTTTTGGGACAGGGTTGCATTTT. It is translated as CASSLGFGTGLHF.

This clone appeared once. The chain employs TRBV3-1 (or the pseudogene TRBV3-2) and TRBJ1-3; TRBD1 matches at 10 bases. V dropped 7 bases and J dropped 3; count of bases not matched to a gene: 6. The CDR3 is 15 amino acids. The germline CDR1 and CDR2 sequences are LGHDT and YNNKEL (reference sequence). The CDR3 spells CASTRDRGSGNTIYF. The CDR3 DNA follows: TGTGCCAGCACCAGGGACAGGGGAAGTGGAAACACCATATATTTT.

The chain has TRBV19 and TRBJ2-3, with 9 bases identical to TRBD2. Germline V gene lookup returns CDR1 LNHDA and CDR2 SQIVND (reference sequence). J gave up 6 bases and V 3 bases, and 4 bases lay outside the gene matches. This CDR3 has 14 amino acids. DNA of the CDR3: TGTGCCAGTAGTATTCCCGGGACTAGCGATACGCAGTATTTT. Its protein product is CASSIPGTSDTQYF.

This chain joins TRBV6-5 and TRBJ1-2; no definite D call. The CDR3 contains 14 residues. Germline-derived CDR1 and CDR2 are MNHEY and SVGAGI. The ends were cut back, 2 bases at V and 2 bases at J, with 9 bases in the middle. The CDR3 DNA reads TGTGCCAGCAGTTACGATGAGCGCAACTATGGCTACACCTTC. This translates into CASSYDERNYGYTF.

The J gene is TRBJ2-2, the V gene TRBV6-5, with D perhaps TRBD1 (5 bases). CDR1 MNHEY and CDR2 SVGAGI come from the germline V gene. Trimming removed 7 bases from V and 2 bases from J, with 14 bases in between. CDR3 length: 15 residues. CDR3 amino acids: CASKGRRGNTGELFF. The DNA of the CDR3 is TGTGCCAGCAAGGGGCGTAGGGGCAACACCGGGGAGCTGTTTTTT.

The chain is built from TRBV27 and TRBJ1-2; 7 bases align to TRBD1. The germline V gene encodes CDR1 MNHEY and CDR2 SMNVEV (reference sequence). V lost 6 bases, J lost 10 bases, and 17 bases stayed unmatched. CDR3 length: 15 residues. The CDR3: CASRRGGRGIKDYTF. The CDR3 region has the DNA TGTGCCAGCAGACGAGGGGGCAGGGGCATTAAGGACTACACCTTC.

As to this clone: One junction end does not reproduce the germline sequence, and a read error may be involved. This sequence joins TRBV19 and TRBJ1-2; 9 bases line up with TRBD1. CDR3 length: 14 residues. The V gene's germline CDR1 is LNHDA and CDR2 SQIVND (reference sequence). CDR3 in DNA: TGTGCCAGTAGTGCTCCGGGACAGGGCGCAATGAGGGCCTTC. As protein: CASSAPGQGAMRAF.

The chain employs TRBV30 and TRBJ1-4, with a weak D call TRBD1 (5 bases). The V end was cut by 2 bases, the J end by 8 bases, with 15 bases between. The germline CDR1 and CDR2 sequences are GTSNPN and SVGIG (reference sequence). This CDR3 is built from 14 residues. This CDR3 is CAWSNGGEGEKLFF. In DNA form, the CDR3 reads TGTGCCTGGAGTAACGGGGGTGAAGGGGAAAAACTGTTTTTT.

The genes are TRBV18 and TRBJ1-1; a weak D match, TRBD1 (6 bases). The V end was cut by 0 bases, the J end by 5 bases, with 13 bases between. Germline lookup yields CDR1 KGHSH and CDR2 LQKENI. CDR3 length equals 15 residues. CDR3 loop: CASSPPTGEGTEAFF. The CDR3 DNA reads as TGTGCCAGCTCACCACCGACAGGCGAGGGGACTGAAGCTTTCTTT.

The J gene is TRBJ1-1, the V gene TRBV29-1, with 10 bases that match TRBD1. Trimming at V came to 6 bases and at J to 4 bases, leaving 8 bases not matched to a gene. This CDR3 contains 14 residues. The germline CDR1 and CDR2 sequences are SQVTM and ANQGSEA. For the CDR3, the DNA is TGCAGCGTACGGACAGGGGGGTTCGGCACTGAAGCTTTCTTT. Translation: CSVRTGGFGTEAFF. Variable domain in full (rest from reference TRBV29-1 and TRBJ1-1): SAVISQKPSRDICQRGTSLTIQCQVDSQVTMMFWYRQQPGQSLTLIATANQGSEATYESGFVIDKFPISRPNLTFSTLTVSNMSPEDSSIYLCSVRTGGFGTEAFFGQGTRLTVV.

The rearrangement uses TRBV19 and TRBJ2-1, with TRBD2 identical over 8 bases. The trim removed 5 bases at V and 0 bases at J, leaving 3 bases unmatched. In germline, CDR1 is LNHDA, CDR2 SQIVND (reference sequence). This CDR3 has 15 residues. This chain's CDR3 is CASSRSGSSYNEQFF. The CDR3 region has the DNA TGTGCCAGTAGTCGCAGCGGGAGCTCCTACAATGAGCAGTTCTTC.

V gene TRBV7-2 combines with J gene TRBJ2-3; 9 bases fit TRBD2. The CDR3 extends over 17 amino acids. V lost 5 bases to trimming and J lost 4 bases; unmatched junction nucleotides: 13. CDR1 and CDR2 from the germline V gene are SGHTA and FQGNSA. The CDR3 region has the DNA TGTGCCAGCAGCCTTCCGAGGGGCGGGAGGGCCCCAGATACGCAGTATTTT. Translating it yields CASSLPRGGRAPDTQYF.

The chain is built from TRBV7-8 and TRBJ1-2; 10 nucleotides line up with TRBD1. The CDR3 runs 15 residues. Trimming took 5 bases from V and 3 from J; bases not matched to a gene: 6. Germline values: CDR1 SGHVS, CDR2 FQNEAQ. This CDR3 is CASSPQTGGDYGYTF. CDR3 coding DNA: TGTGCCAGCAGCCCTCAGACAGGGGGCGACTATGGCTACACCTTC.

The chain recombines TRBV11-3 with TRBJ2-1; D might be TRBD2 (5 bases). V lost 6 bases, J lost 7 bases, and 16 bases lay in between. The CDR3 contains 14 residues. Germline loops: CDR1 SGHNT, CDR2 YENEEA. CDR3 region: CASSFGRIPNEQFF. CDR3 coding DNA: TGTGCCAGCAGTTTTGGGAGAATTCCAAATGAGCAGTTCTTC.

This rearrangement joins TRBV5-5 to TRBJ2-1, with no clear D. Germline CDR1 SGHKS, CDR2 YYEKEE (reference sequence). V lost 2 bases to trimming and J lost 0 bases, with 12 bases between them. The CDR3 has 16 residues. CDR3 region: CASSFTGLPSYNEQFF. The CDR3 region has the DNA TGTGCCAGCAGCTTTACCGGTCTCCCCTCCTACAATGAGCAGTTCTTC.

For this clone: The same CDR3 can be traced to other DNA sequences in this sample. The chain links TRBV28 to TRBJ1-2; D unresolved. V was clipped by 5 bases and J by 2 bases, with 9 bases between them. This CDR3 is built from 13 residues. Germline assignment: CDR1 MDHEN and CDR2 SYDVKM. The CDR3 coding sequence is TGTGCCAGCAGTCGGACTGCAAACTATGGCTACACCTTC. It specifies CASSRTANYGYTF.

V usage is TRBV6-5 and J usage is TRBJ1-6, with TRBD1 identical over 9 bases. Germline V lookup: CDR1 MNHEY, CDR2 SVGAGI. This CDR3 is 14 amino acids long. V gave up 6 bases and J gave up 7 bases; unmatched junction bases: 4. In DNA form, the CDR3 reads TGTGCCAGCAGCCCGGACAGGGGCAATTCACCCCTCCACTTT. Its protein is CASSPDRGNSPLHF.

In DNA form, the CDR3 reads TGTGCCAGCAGCCAAACCCCTCAGGAGCAGTACTTC. Translation: CASSQTPQEQYF. The chain links TRBV14 to TRBJ2-7; D gene unclear. The germline V gene has CDR1 SGHDN and CDR2 FVKESK. The CDR3 length is 12 residues. Trimming removed 2 bases from V and 7 bases from J, with 9 bases in between.

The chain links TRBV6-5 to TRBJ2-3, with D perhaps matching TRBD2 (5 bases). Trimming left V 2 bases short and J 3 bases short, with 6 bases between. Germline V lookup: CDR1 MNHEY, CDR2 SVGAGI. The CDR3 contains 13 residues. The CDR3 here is CASSYRTTDTQYF. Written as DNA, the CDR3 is TGTGCCAGCAGTTACAGGACTACAGATACGCAGTATTTT.

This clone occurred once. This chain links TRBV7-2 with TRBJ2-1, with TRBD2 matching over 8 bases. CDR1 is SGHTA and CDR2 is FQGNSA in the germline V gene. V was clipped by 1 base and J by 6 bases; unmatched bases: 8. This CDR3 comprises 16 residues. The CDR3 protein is CASSLVGGLEANEQFF. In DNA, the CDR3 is TGTGCCAGCAGCTTAGTGGGGGGACTAGAAGCCAATGAGCAGTTCTTC.

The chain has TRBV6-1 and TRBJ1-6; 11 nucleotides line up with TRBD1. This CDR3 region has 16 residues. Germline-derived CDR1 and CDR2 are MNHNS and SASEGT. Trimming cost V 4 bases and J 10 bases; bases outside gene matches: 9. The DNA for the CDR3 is TGTGCCAGCAGTGGGGCGGACAGGGGGCTCTACTCACCCCTCCACTTT. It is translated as CASSGADRGLYSPLHF.

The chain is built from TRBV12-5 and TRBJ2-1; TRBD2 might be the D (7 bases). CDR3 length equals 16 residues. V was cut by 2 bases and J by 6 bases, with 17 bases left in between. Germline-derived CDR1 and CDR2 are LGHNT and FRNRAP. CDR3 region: CASGLSSGGGSNEQFF. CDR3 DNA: TGTGCTAGTGGTTTGTCCTCCGGCGGGGGCTCCAATGAGCAGTTCTTC.

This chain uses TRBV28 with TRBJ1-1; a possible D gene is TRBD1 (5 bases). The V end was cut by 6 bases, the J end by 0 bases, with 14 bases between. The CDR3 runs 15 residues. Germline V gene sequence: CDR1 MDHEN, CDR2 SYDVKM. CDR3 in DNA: TGTGCCAGCAGCCCACCGACAGTACTGAACACTGAAGCTTTCTTT. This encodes CASSPPTVLNTEAFF.

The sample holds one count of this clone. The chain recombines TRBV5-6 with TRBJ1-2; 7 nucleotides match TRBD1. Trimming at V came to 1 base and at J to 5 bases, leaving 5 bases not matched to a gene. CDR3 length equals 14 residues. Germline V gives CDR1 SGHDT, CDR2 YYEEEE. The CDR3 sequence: CASSLWAGGYGYTF. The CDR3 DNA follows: TGTGCCAGCAGCTTGTGGGCAGGGGGATATGGCTACACCTTC.